One and the same sample provided the 21 T cell receptor beta chains below, sequenced in a study of radiotherapy plus CTLA-4 blockade in lung cancer. TCRdb's copy holds only in-frame clones and misses some; the assay was immunoSEQ multiplex PCR. The repertoire consists of 83,000 or so clones, with roughly 87% occurring once and the leading ten covering 0.75% to 0.95%. Sequencing was performed on peripheral blood, taken from a patient treated with radiotherapy plus ipilimumab. These receptors came from a human donor with non-small cell lung cancer who had stable disease on radiotherapy plus ipilimumab.

This clone was observed a handful of times. The rearrangement links TRBV11-3 to TRBJ2-1; a weak D match, TRBD1 (5 bases). There are 17 residues in the CDR3. Germline CDR1 and CDR2: SGHNT and YENEEA. Trimming took off 0 bases at V and 0 bases at J, with 12 bases between the two ends. The CDR3 reads CASSLDPGISSYNEQFF. In nucleotides, the CDR3 is TGTGCCAGCAGCTTAGATCCAGGGATATCCTCCTACAATGAGCAGTTCTTC.

This clone has just a few counts. V gene TRBV13 combines with J gene TRBJ1-4, with a tentative D call TRBD1 (6 bases). The CDR3 runs to 15 residues. V dropped 3 bases and J dropped 2 bases, with 10 bases sitting between them. Germline CDR1 is PRHDT and CDR2 is FYEKMQ (reference sequence). CDR3 bases: TGTGCCAGCAGCTTCACAGGGTCCACTAATGAAAAACTGTTTTTT. Protein sequence: CASSFTGSTNEKLFF.

This clone was seen once. DNA of the CDR3: TGTGCCAGCAGCGCCAGGGACAGGAAAACTTCCCAAGAGACCCAGTACTTC. It specifies CASSARDRKTSQETQYF. J is TRBJ2-5 and V is TRBV21-1; the table's TRBD1 call for D was not verified on the DNA. TRBV21-1 is termed a pseudogene. This CDR3 has 17 amino acids.

This clone was seen a handful of times. The chain has TRBV5-6 and TRBJ1-4; weak D call: TRBD1 (6 bases). Germline V gene lookup returns CDR1 SGHDT and CDR2 YYEEEE. Trimming left V 4 bases short and J 7 bases short, with 17 bases between. The CDR3 totals 15 residues. CDR3 protein: CASSRLDSTGEKLFF. In DNA form, the CDR3 reads TGTGCCAGCAGCCGCCTGGACAGTACGGGTGAAAAACTGTTTTTT.

This chain joins TRBV19 and TRBJ2-2; tentatively, D is TRBD1 or TRBD2 (6 bases each). The CDR3 extends over 14 amino acids. The germline V gene encodes CDR1 LNHDA and CDR2 SQIVND (reference sequence). The V and J ends lost 10 bases and 3 bases respectively, with 15 bases between them. The CDR3 loop is CATIRGEYTGELFF. CDR3 sequence (DNA): TGTGCCACAATAAGGGGGGAGTACACCGGGGAGCTGTTTTTT. Full variable domain (remainder filled in from reference TRBV19 and TRBJ2-2): DGGITQSPKYLFRKEGQNVTLSCEQNLNHDAMYWYRQDPGQGLRLIYYSQIVNDFQKGDIAEGYSVSREKKESFPLTVTSAQKNPTAFYLCATIRGEYTGELFFGEGSRLTVL.

CDR3 sequence: CASSILTGGMNTGELFF. For the CDR3, the DNA is TGTGCCAGTAGTATTTTAACAGGGGGAATGAACACCGGGGAGCTGTTTTTT. V gene TRBV19 combines with J gene TRBJ2-2; 8 bases match TRBD1. With 3 bases clipped from V and 1 base from J, the junction kept 7 bases outside the gene matches. Germline loops: CDR1 LNHDA, CDR2 SQIVND (reference sequence). CDR3 length: 17 amino acids.

The chain links TRBV5-1 to TRBJ1-1; D possibly corresponds to TRBD1 (5 bases). The CDR3 loop spans 15 amino acids. The V end lost 4 bases, the J end lost 4 bases, and 17 bases lay between the germline ends. Looked up from germline, CDR1 is SGHRS and CDR2 is YFSETQ. CDR3 DNA sequence: TGCGCCAGCAGCGCCGGGACCGGCCTGGGCACTGAAGCTTTCTTT. This gives the protein CASSAGTGLGTEAFF.

This clone was detected only once. The chain uses TRBV6-5 and TRBJ2-5; TRBD2 agrees at 8 bases. This CDR3 contains 15 residues. With V trimmed by 0 bases and J by 11 bases, 11 bases remained unmatched. Per germline, CDR1 MNHEY and CDR2 SVGAGI. The CDR3 protein is CASSYSKFGGEVQYF. The DNA of the CDR3 is TGTGCCAGCAGTTACTCGAAATTCGGGGGGGAGGTGCAGTACTTC.

There are a few counts of this clone. The chain is built from TRBV5-4 and TRBJ1-2; weak D call: TRBD1 (6 bases). This CDR3 contains 13 residues. Trimming took off 4 bases at V and 5 bases at J, with 12 bases between the two ends. CDR1 SGHNT and CDR2 YYREEE come from the germline V gene (reference sequence). DNA of the CDR3: TGTGCCAGCAGCGAGGGACAAGATTATGGCTACACCTTC. Translation gives CASSEGQDYGYTF.

The genes are TRBV2 and TRBJ2-7; D could derive from TRBD1 or TRBD2 (5 bases each). The germline CDR1 and CDR2 sequences are SNHLY and FYNNEI. Trimming took off 8 bases at V and 2 bases at J, with 13 bases between the two ends. The CDR3 totals 13 residues. In DNA, the CDR3 is TGTGCCAGCCGGGGACCCCTTACCTACGAGCAGTACTTC. It specifies CASRGPLTYEQYF.

J is TRBJ2-3 and V is TRBV18; D is possibly TRBD1 (6 bases). V gave up 4 bases and J gave up 1 base, with 12 bases separating them. This CDR3 spans 15 amino acids. Germline V gene sequence: CDR1 KGHSH, CDR2 LQKENI. CDR3 bases: TGTGCCAGCTCACAGGGGGTCGGTGGCACAGATACGCAGTATTTT. Its translation is CASSQGVGGTDTQYF.

The chain couples TRBV18 to TRBJ1-4; 7 bases are shared with TRBD1. The ends lost 4 bases at V and 6 bases at J; junction bases unmatched: 14. Germline loops: CDR1 KGHSH, CDR2 LQKENI. This CDR3 comprises 17 residues. DNA of the CDR3: TGTGCCAGCTCACTCTCGACAGGGCCAAGAGGATATGAAAAACTGTTTTTT. Its translation is CASSLSTGPRGYEKLFF.

V is TRBV9 and J is TRBJ2-1; D could derive from TRBD1 or TRBD2 (5 bases each). Germline assignment: CDR1 SGDLS and CDR2 YYNGEE. This CDR3 comprises 12 residues. The ends were cut back, 3 bases at V and 9 bases at J, with 10 bases in the middle. The CDR3 DNA follows: TGTGCCAGCAGCGCGTCCGGGACTGAGCAGTTCTTC. This codes for CASSASGTEQFF.

This clone was counted a single time. The CDR3 bases are TGCGCCAGCAGCTTCCAACTGACAGGGACCCAAACCGGGGAGCTGTTTTTT. As protein: CASSFQLTGTQTGELFF. The rearrangement joins TRBV5-1 to TRBJ2-2, with 7 positions matching TRBD1. Germline V gene sequence: CDR1 SGHRS, CDR2 YFSETQ. The CDR3 length is 17 residues. The junction had 12 bases not matched to a gene; V was cut back by 2 bases and J by 5 bases.

V and J are TRBV2 and TRBJ1-6; 7 nucleotides line up with TRBD1. The CDR3 consists of 14 residues. The germline V gene encodes CDR1 SNHLY and CDR2 FYNNEI. The junction had 3 bases not matched to a gene; V was cut back by 4 bases and J by 6 bases. CDR3 nucleotide sequence: TGTGCCAGCAGTGTCGGGACAGTTAATTCACCCCTCCACTTT. Protein product: CASSVGTVNSPLHF.

V gene TRBV5-1 combines with J gene TRBJ2-5, with a tentative D call TRBD1 (6 bases). The CDR3 totals 14 residues. Germline V lookup: CDR1 SGHRS, CDR2 YFSETQ. V lost 7 bases and J lost 5, with 18 bases in between. CDR3 protein: CASRYLGAGETQYF. Here the CDR3 DNA reads TGCGCCAGCCGCTACTTGGGGGCTGGGGAGACCCAGTACTTC. Full variable domain (missing parts from reference TRBV5-1 and TRBJ2-5): KAGVTQTPRYLIKTRGQQVTLSCSPISGHRSVSWYQQTPGQGLQFLFEYFSETQRNKGNFPGRFSGRQFSNSRSEMNVSTLELGDSALYLCASRYLGAGETQYFGPGTRLLVL.

The rearrangement joins TRBV11-3 to TRBJ2-1; weak D call: TRBD2 (5 bases). The CDR3 covers 12 residues. With 0 bases removed from V and 9 bases from J, the gap between germline ends came to 6 bases. Germline assignment: CDR1 SGHNT and CDR2 YENEEA. This CDR3 is CASSLERGEQFF. The CDR3, as DNA: TGTGCCAGCAGCTTAGAACGGGGTGAGCAGTTCTTC.

J is TRBJ2-3 and V is TRBV10-1; unclear D gene. The germline V and J ends were trimmed by 8 bases and 1 base, with 10 bases remaining between them. The germline V gene has CDR1 WNHNN and CDR2 SYGVQD (reference sequence). This CDR3 comprises 13 residues. The CDR3 loop reads CASGNAGTDTQYF. CDR3 DNA sequence: TGCGCCAGCGGCAATGCAGGCACAGATACGCAGTATTTT.

V usage is TRBV14 and J usage is TRBJ2-7; D call uncertain. Trimming cost V 4 bases and J 0 bases, with 1 base left between them. Germline V gene data show CDR1 as SGHDN and CDR2 as FVKESK. The CDR3 covers 11 residues. CDR3 protein: CASSRSYEQYF. The DNA of the CDR3 is TGTGCCAGCAGCCGCTCCTACGAGCAGTACTTC.

A remark on this clone: A read error may account for a junction end that differs from germline. The chain recombines TRBV5-4 with TRBJ2-7, with TRBD1 matching 8 bases. This CDR3 spans 14 amino acids. Germline V gene sequence: CDR1 SGHNT, CDR2 YYREEE (reference sequence). CDR3 region: CASSLYSVRDRRDF. The CDR3 nucleotides are TGTGCCAGCAGCTTGTATTCCGTCCGGGACAGGCGGGACTTC.

The rearrangement uses TRBV19 and TRBJ2-2; 9 bases agree with TRBD1. The CDR3 extends over 15 amino acids. Germline V gene sequence: CDR1 LNHDA, CDR2 SQIVND (reference sequence). V lost 5 bases and J lost 5; bases outside the gene matches: 6. Here the CDR3 reads CASSATGGWTGELFF. The CDR3 region has the DNA TGTGCCAGTAGTGCGACAGGGGGTTGGACCGGGGAGCTGTTTTTT.